The clone carrying this T cell receptor (beta chain) occurred a few times. Antigen specificity is unknown. The sample contains more than one DNA sequence encoding this CDR3. This sample was included in a study of cytomegalovirus exposure and HLA in healthy donors. Study results and caveats: Usually a TCR sequence was rare, but some public TCRs were found in many donors. Published work reported that the classifier diagnosed cytomegalovirus status with high specificity and sensitivity. In vitro checks showed that a few CMV-associated chains really do target CMV antigens. The study put some 160 TCR beta chains on its list as cytomegalovirus-associated.

The protocol was immunoSEQ multiplex PCR, while the TCRdb copy is restricted to in-frame clones and leaves out a portion. In the table there are 200,000 to 300,000 clones, about 86% of which are singletons. The CDR3 is 14 residues long. CDR1 and CDR2 (germline): SEHNR, FQNEAQ (reference sequence). Trimming took 5 bases from V and 2 from J; bases not matched to a gene: 4. Sequenced input: PBMCs. This receptor was taken from a woman aged 30 to 39 in good health and CMV-seropositive. V usage is TRBV7-9 and J usage is TRBJ2-7; TRBD1 matches at 9 bases. CDR3: CASSPRDRAYEQYF. The CDR3 nucleotides are TGTGCCAGCAGCCCCCGGGACAGGGCCTACGAGCAGTACTTC.